This T cell receptor beta chain was obtained from a study of T-cell memory formation after mild COVID-19. Study-level results: Contracting CD4+ clones lay largely in CM and EM, with CD8+ ones residing in EMRA. A second wave expanding day 15 to 37 was CD4+-biased; contracting clones were balanced.

TCR alpha and TCR beta cDNA libraries with sample barcodes and UMIs came from 5'RACE using constant-segment primers. TCRdb fed the 5' RACE reads into MiXCR, producing one record per CDR3 protein. The sample carries tens of thousands of distinct CDR3 sequences, about 7.3% recorded once. CDR1 is SQVTM, CDR2 ANQGSEA, per germline. V shed 4 bases and J shed 7 bases, with 10 bases lying between them. CDR3 length equals 11 residues. This clonotype appeared a few times. Its antigen is not identified. V and J are TRBV29-1 and TRBJ1-2; the D gene is possibly TRBD1 (6 bases). The sequence derives from a man between 18 and 35 years old who had mild COVID-19 (a few samples of this study predate the infection). Cell type and time point are not known. The source material was PBMCs or a T cell subset sorted from them (not recorded which). In DNA, the CDR3 is TGCAGCGTTGGAAGGGGGGGTGGCTACACCTTC. Translated: CSVGRGGGYTF.